These 22 T cell receptor beta chains came from one sample sequenced in a study of blood T cell repertoires in COVID-19. Measured with immunoSEQ multiplex PCR; TCRdb has only the in-frame clones, and not every one. The table shows 30,000 to 40,000 clones, with approximately 80% occurring only once. Sequences were obtained from peripheral blood. These receptors were taken from a woman aged 70 to 79 with acute or convalescent COVID-19.

The gene calls are TRBV6-5 and TRBJ2-1; 8 nucleotides agree with TRBD2. V shed 7 bases, J shed 0 bases, and the junction held 5 bases outside the gene matches. The CDR3 sequence is 15 residues long. Looked up from germline, CDR1 is MNHEY and CDR2 is SVGAGI. CDR3 bases: TGTGCCAGCACGCTAGCGGGTGGCTCCTACAATGAGCAGTTCTTC. Translating it yields CASTLAGGSYNEQFF.

The chain joins TRBV11-2 to TRBJ1-1; 7 positions match TRBD1. Per the germline V gene, CDR1 is SGHAT and CDR2 is FQNNGV. The trim removed 5 bases at V and 7 bases at J, leaving 7 bases unmatched. The CDR3 is 13 residues long. This CDR3 reads CASSRRGRFEAFF. The CDR3 nucleotides are TGTGCCAGCAGCCGGAGGGGGCGCTTTGAAGCTTTCTTT.

V gene TRBV5-4 combines with J gene TRBJ2-7, with D perhaps matching TRBD2 (5 bases). This CDR3 is 13 amino acids long. Germline V gives CDR1 SGHNT, CDR2 YYREEE (reference sequence). Trimming took 3 bases from V and 0 from J, leaving 7 bases between them. The CDR3 nucleotides read TGTGCCAGCAGCTGGGCGGGCTCCTACGAGCAGTACTTC. Protein: CASSWAGSYEQYF.

This chain joins TRBV5-6 and TRBJ2-2, with D perhaps TRBD1 (5 bases). CDR3 length: 16 amino acids. Germline CDR1 is SGHDT and CDR2 is YYEEEE. V was trimmed by 0 bases and J by 1 base, leaving 10 bases between them. CDR3 sequence (DNA): TGTGCCAGCAGCTTGGGCCAAAGGGGGAACACCGGGGAGCTGTTTTTT. It translates to CASSLGQRGNTGELFF. The whole variable domain, remainder taken from reference TRBV5-6 and TRBJ2-2, is DAGVTQSPTHLIKTRGQQVTLRCSPKSGHDTVSWYQQALGQGPQFIFQYYEEEERQRGNFPDRFSGHQFPNYSSELNVNALLLGDSALYLCASSLGQRGNTGELFFGEGSRLTVL.

This clone was seen a handful of times. The V and J genes are TRBV5-1 and TRBJ2-3; D remains ambiguous. V dropped 2 bases and J dropped 2 bases, with 9 bases sitting between them. The CDR3 sequence is 14 residues long. Germline lookup yields CDR1 SGHRS and CDR2 YFSETQ. The CDR3 DNA reads TGCGCCAGCAGCTTCCCAGGAAACACAGATACGCAGTATTTT. It encodes CASSFPGNTDTQYF.

The gene calls are TRBV14 and TRBJ2-7, with D perhaps TRBD2 (6 bases). The V gene lost 3 bases and the J gene lost 6 bases, with 12 bases spanning the gap. Germline V gene lookup returns CDR1 SGHDN and CDR2 FVKESK. CDR3 length: 13 residues. This CDR3 is CASSQGYGSEQYF. The CDR3 DNA follows: TGTGCCAGCAGCCAGGGATACGGGAGCGAGCAGTACTTC. The variable domain in full, completed from reference TRBV14 and TRBJ2-7, reads EAGVTQFPSHSVIEKGQTVTLRCDPISGHDNLYWYRRVMGKEIKFLLHFVKESKQDESGMPNNRFLAERTGGTYSTLKVQPAELEDSGVYFCASSQGYGSEQYFGPGTRLTVT.

The J gene is TRBJ1-1, the V gene TRBV5-5; 10 bases align to TRBD1. This CDR3 is 16 amino acids long. J gave up 2 bases and V 0 bases, and 4 bases lay outside the gene matches. The germline CDR1 and CDR2 sequences are SGHKS and YYEKEE (reference sequence). CDR3 DNA: TGTGCCAGCAGCTTGGTTGGGACAGGGGTAAACACTGAAGCTTTCTTT. This encodes CASSLVGTGVNTEAFF.

V gene TRBV28 combines with J gene TRBJ1-3; no reliable D call. The germline CDR1 and CDR2 sequences are MDHEN and SYDVKM. The CDR3 runs 17 residues. The germline V and J ends were trimmed by 1 base and 4 bases, with 17 bases remaining between them. CDR3 DNA: TGTGCCAGCAGTTTATCGGCCTCGACTAATATAGGAAACACCATATATTTT. It yields the protein CASSLSASTNIGNTIYF.

The J gene is TRBJ2-7, the V gene TRBV11-2, with D hard to call. The CDR3 sequence is 14 residues long. The germline V gene has CDR1 SGHAT and CDR2 FQNNGV. Trimming removed 3 bases at V and 0 bases at J, with 9 bases between. CDR3 loop: CASSFSFLSYEQYF. CDR3 bases: TGTGCCAGCAGCTTCTCCTTCCTCTCCTACGAGCAGTACTTC. The whole variable domain, remainder taken from reference TRBV11-2 and TRBJ2-7, is EAGVAQSPRYKIIEKRQSVAFWCNPISGHATLYWYQQILGQGPKLLIQFQNNGVVDDSQLPKDRFSAERLKGVDSTLKIQPAKLEDSAVYLCASSFSFLSYEQYFGPGTRLTVT.

The chain couples TRBV6-5 to TRBJ2-1; 7 bases match TRBD1. V was clipped by 7 bases and J by 4 bases; unmatched bases: 4. This CDR3 is built from 13 residues. Looked up from germline, CDR1 is MNHEY and CDR2 is SVGAGI. CDR3 loop: CASKPGGYNEQFF. CDR3 DNA sequence: TGTGCCAGCAAGCCAGGGGGTTACAATGAGCAGTTCTTC.

V usage is TRBV10-3 and J usage is TRBJ2-7; D is unclear. V dropped 10 bases and J dropped 3 bases, with 13 bases sitting between them. Germline assignment: CDR1 ENHRY and CDR2 SYGVKD. The length of the CDR3 is 12 residues. This CDR3 is CATQAGNYEQYF. The CDR3 bases are TGTGCCACCCAAGCAGGAAACTACGAGCAGTACTTC.

The genes are TRBV5-1 and TRBJ2-3; D is perhaps TRBD2 (6 bases). CDR1 is SGHRS, CDR2 YFSETQ, per germline. Trimming pared 1 base from V and 2 bases from J, leaving 23 bases between. This CDR3 has 19 residues. CDR3 loop: CASSLLTRGPRIITDTQYF. CDR3 nucleotide sequence: TGCGCCAGCAGCTTGCTGACTAGAGGTCCCAGGATTATCACAGATACGCAGTATTTT.

J is TRBJ1-1 and V is TRBV9; D might be TRBD1 (5 bases). The V gene lost 4 bases and the J gene lost 3 bases, with 13 bases spanning the gap. CDR3 size: 14 residues. Germline CDR1 is SGDLS and CDR2 is YYNGEE. CDR3 in DNA: TGTGCCAGCAGCTTAGAACCGGGGGACACTGAAGCTTTCTTT. It specifies CASSLEPGDTEAFF.

The gene calls are TRBV19 and TRBJ2-1; 8 positions agree with TRBD2. The CDR3 length is 16 residues. Looked up from germline, CDR1 is LNHDA and CDR2 is SQIVND (reference sequence). J was trimmed by 4 bases and V by 3 bases; bases with no gene match: 8. Here the CDR3 DNA reads TGTGCCAGTAGTATTTTCGCGGGAGGTCGATACAATGAGCAGTTCTTC. Residues: CASSIFAGGRYNEQFF.

The chain uses TRBV12-3 or TRBV12-4 and TRBJ2-1, with D perhaps TRBD1 (5 bases). Deletions cut 2 bases from V and 10 bases from J, with 9 bases between. The CDR3 is 12 amino acids. The CDR3 loop is CASSLHKGEQFF. The CDR3, as DNA: TGTGCCAGCAGTTTACACAAGGGGGAGCAGTTCTTC.

V gene TRBV5-1 combines with J gene TRBJ2-3; D unclear. V lost 2 bases and J lost 5, with 3 bases in between. In germline, CDR1 is SGHRS, CDR2 YFSETQ. CDR3 length equals 11 residues. In nucleotides, the CDR3 is TGCGCCAGCAGCTTCGGAGATACGCAGTATTTT. Translating gives CASSFGDTQYF.

The chain carries TRBV5-1 and TRBJ2-3; 10 bases map to TRBD2. V was pared by 1 base and J by 0 bases, with 11 bases of the junction left unmatched. The CDR3 sequence is 19 residues long. Germline values: CDR1 SGHRS, CDR2 YFSETQ. The CDR3 DNA reads TGCGCCAGCAGCTTGACCCCCGGGACTAGCGTAACTAGCACAGATACGCAGTATTTT. As protein: CASSLTPGTSVTSTDTQYF.

This clone was counted once. Here the CDR3 DNA reads TGTGCCAGCAGTCCGCCGGGACAGGGCCACGAGCAGTACTTC. Protein sequence: CASSPPGQGHEQYF. The chain carries TRBV28 and TRBJ2-7, with TRBD1 identical over 9 bases. Trimming removed 5 bases from V and 5 bases from J; junction bases left unmatched: 7. Germline CDR1 MDHEN, CDR2 SYDVKM. This CDR3 spans 14 amino acids.

The chain uses TRBV5-5 and TRBJ1-1, with D perhaps TRBD1 (5 bases). The ends were cut back, 2 bases at V and 0 bases at J, with 5 bases in the middle. Per the germline V gene, CDR1 is SGHKS and CDR2 is YYEKEE (reference sequence). The CDR3 runs 13 residues. The CDR3 nucleotides are TGTGCCAGCAGCTTCAGGGTGAACACTGAAGCTTTCTTT. Translation gives CASSFRVNTEAFF.

This clone was found once. The chain has TRBV7-2 and TRBJ2-4; 7 bases agree with TRBD2. V dropped 5 bases and J dropped 9; count of bases not matched to a gene: 13. Germline V gene data show CDR1 as SGHTA and CDR2 as FQGNSA. The CDR3 has 15 residues. CDR3 bases: TGTGCCAGCAGCAATTGGCCAGGCGGGGGAGGCATTCAGTACTTC. Its protein is CASSNWPGGGGIQYF.

This chain joins TRBV2 and TRBJ2-7; 16 bases agree with TRBD2. In germline, CDR1 is SNHLY, CDR2 FYNNEI. This CDR3 is 18 amino acids long. Trimming at V came to 8 bases and at J to 6 bases, leaving 16 bases not matched to a gene. The CDR3 DNA reads TGTGCCAGCGGGAAGAGAGCCGGGACTAGCGGGAGGGCCACCGAGCAGTACTTC. This codes for CASGKRAGTSGRATEQYF.

This clone was detected a few times. V gene TRBV28 combines with J gene TRBJ1-6; 9 positions agree with TRBD1. The CDR3 extends over 15 amino acids. V trimming: 3 bases; J trimming: 6 bases; junction bases outside the gene matches: 3. Germline-derived CDR1 and CDR2 are MDHEN and SYDVKM. CDR3 sequence reads: CASSFGDRVNSPLHF. The CDR3 DNA reads TGTGCCAGCAGTTTTGGGGACAGGGTTAATTCACCCCTCCACTTT.